Shown below are 30 T cell receptor beta chains from a single sample sequenced in a study of cytomegalovirus exposure and HLA in healthy donors. PCR used 60 Vbeta primers and 13 Jbeta primers. Clones were sequenced by immunoSEQ multiplex PCR, and TCRdb holds only the in-frame ones, with some missing. The table lists about 130,000 clones, approximately 74% of them singletons. Sequencing was carried out using PBMCs. These receptors all stem from a male donor in good health and CMV-seronegative.

This clone showed up just a few times. The chain combines TRBV27 with TRBJ2-1; no clear D gene. V lost 2 bases, J lost 0 bases, and 8 bases lay in between. The CDR3 totals 15 residues. Germline V gene data show CDR1 as MNHEY and CDR2 as SMNVEV (reference sequence). The CDR3 is CASSLEQSSYNEQFF. The DNA of the CDR3 is TGTGCCAGCAGTTTAGAACAGAGCTCCTACAATGAGCAGTTCTTC.

To note about this clone: At one boundary the junction diverges from the germline segment, which might be a read error. This chain connects TRBV7-9 to TRBJ2-7; 9 positions agree with TRBD2. This CDR3 contains 16 residues. Germline lookup yields CDR1 SEHNR and CDR2 FQNEAQ (reference sequence). CDR3 amino acids: CSSSHLAGEFSYEQYF. The CDR3 coding sequence is TGTTCCAGCAGCCATTTAGCGGGGGAGTTCTCCTACGAGCAGTACTTC.

This clone was seen a single time. The chain is built from TRBV5-8 and TRBJ1-2; 9 nucleotides match TRBD1. V was clipped by 5 bases and J by 4 bases; unmatched bases: 6. The CDR3 contains 14 residues. CDR1 SGHTS and CDR2 YDEGEE come from the germline V gene. Here the CDR3 reads CASSRDREFYGYTF. CDR3 in DNA: TGTGCCAGCAGTCGGGACAGGGAATTCTATGGCTACACCTTC.

V and J are TRBV19 and TRBJ1-5, with D perhaps matching TRBD1 (5 bases). The CDR3 has 18 residues. Trimming left V 2 bases short and J 0 bases short, with 17 bases between. Germline CDR1 and CDR2: LNHDA and SQIVND (reference sequence). CDR3 loop: CASSIPILDRYSNQPQHF. In DNA form, the CDR3 reads TGTGCCAGTAGTATACCCATCCTCGACAGATATAGCAATCAGCCCCAGCATTTT.

This sequence joins TRBV7-2 and TRBJ2-7, with D perhaps matching TRBD2 (6 bases). CDR3 length equals 15 residues. V was pared by 8 bases and J by 0 bases, with 17 bases between. From germline, CDR1 is SGHTA and CDR2 FQGNSA. As DNA, the CDR3 is TGTGCCAGCCGACAGAGGGCGGGGAGCTCCTACGAGCAGTACTTC. Its translation is CASRQRAGSSYEQYF.

The CDR3 DNA reads as TGTGCCAGCAGTGAGGTAGGGGGCTTTGGAAACACCATATATTTT. Protein sequence: CASSEVGGFGNTIYF. The V and J genes are TRBV6-4 and TRBJ1-3; 7 bases fit TRBD1. From germline, CDR1 is MRHNA and CDR2 SNTAGT. The CDR3 has 15 amino acids. The V and J ends lost 3 bases and 3 bases, in that order; junction bases with no gene match: 5.

This clone came up a few times. V gene TRBV11-2 combines with J gene TRBJ2-1, with TRBD1 matching 7 bases. Germline values: CDR1 SGHAT, CDR2 FQNNGV. CDR3 size: 13 residues. CDR3: CSSKGASYNEQFF. CDR3 DNA sequence: TGTTCTAGTAAGGGGGCTTCCTACAATGAGCAGTTCTTC. The full variable domain, in which reference TRBV11-2 and TRBJ2-1 provide the parts outside the CDR3, is EAGVAQSPRYKIIEKRQSVAFWCNPISGHATLYWYQQILGQGPKLLIQFQNNGVVDDSQLPKDRFSAERLKGVDSTLKIQPAKLEDSAVYLCSSKGASYNEQFFGPGTRLTVL.

This rearrangement joins TRBV28 to TRBJ2-1, with a weak D call TRBD1 (5 bases). Germline V lookup: CDR1 MDHEN, CDR2 SYDVKM. V was cut by 3 bases and J by 11 bases, with 11 bases left in between. CDR3 length: 12 residues. DNA of the CDR3: TGTGCCAGCAGTTTGAGACAGACCAAGCAGTTCTTC. Translating it yields CASSLRQTKQFF.

There are a few counts of this clone. This sequence joins TRBV4-3 and TRBJ2-1; 7 bases align to TRBD2. The CDR3 covers 14 residues. Per the germline V gene, CDR1 is LGHNA and CDR2 is YSLEER. J was trimmed by 10 bases and V by 6 bases; bases with no gene match: 12. The CDR3 region has the DNA TGCGCCAGCAGGGGTAGCTCTGGGAGGGACGAGCAGTTCTTC. This sequence encodes CASRGSSGRDEQFF.

This clone was counted between two and nine times. The chain has TRBV5-4 and TRBJ2-7; D perhaps matches TRBD2 (6 bases). This CDR3 contains 13 residues. The V end lost 5 bases, the J end lost 6 bases, and 15 bases lay between the germline ends. Germline V gene sequence: CDR1 SGHNT, CDR2 YYREEE (reference sequence). The CDR3 DNA reads as TGTGCCAGCAGTTCCGCCGGGGGTCTCGAGCAGTACTTC. This sequence encodes CASSSAGGLEQYF.

This sequence joins TRBV29-1 and TRBJ2-3; D remains ambiguous. Germline-derived CDR1 and CDR2 are SQVTM and ANQGSEA. The CDR3 is made up of 11 amino acids. V lost 2 bases, J lost 3 bases, and 3 bases lay in between. CDR3: CSVESTDTQYF. CDR3 DNA sequence: TGCAGCGTTGAATCGACAGATACGCAGTATTTT.

This chain links TRBV10-1 with TRBJ2-1, with 14 bases aligning to TRBD2. The J segment lost 11 bases and the V segment lost 8 bases, leaving 11 bases of the junction unmatched. The germline V gene has CDR1 WNHNN and CDR2 SYGVQD (reference sequence). This CDR3 is built from 15 residues. CDR3: CASPVGTSGSSQQFF. The CDR3 DNA sequence: TGCGCCAGCCCCGTCGGGACTAGCGGGAGTAGTCAGCAGTTCTTC.

The chain links TRBV6-1 to TRBJ2-1; a possible D gene is TRBD1 (6 bases). Germline CDR1 is MNHNS and CDR2 is SASEGT. CDR3 length equals 15 residues. Trimming pared 7 bases from V and 9 bases from J, leaving 22 bases between. CDR3 in amino acids: CASTDGDTAATEQFF. DNA of the CDR3: TGTGCCAGCACCGACGGGGACACCGCGGCCACTGAGCAGTTCTTC.

V is TRBV7-8 and J is TRBJ1-2; D possibly corresponds to TRBD1 (6 bases). V was trimmed by 0 bases and J by 4 bases, leaving 15 bases between them. The germline gives CDR1 SGHVS, CDR2 FQNEAQ. The CDR3 consists of 16 residues. CDR3 residues: CASSLALTGIFYGYTF. DNA for the CDR3: TGTGCCAGCAGCTTAGCGCTCACAGGGATCTTCTATGGCTACACCTTC.

This clone has only a few counts. This sequence joins TRBV28 and TRBJ2-2; weak D call: TRBD2 (6 bases). The CDR3 runs 20 residues. V dropped 6 bases and J dropped 3 bases, with 29 bases sitting between them. The germline V gene has CDR1 MDHEN and CDR2 SYDVKM. DNA for the CDR3: TGTGCCAGCAGATCTCCCCCTCCCCTAGCGACCGAGGTTCACACCGGGGAGCTGTTTTTT. This gives the protein CASRSPPPLATEVHTGELFF.

The J gene is TRBJ2-3, the V gene TRBV10-3, with a possible D match to TRBD2 (6 bases). The germline V and J ends were trimmed by 8 bases and 2 bases, with 8 bases remaining between them. The CDR3 runs 12 residues. The germline CDR1 and CDR2 sequences are ENHRY and SYGVKD. The chain's CDR3 is CAIGGITDTQYF. The CDR3 coding sequence is TGTGCCATCGGCGGGATCACAGATACGCAGTATTTT.

This sequence joins TRBV29-1 and TRBJ1-1; D is uncertain. Trimming removed 4 bases at V and 1 base at J, with 10 bases between. CDR3 length: 13 residues. From germline, CDR1 is SQVTM and CDR2 ANQGSEA. CDR3 residues: CSVVVRENTEAFF. In nucleotides, the CDR3 is TGCAGCGTTGTTGTACGGGAGAACACTGAAGCTTTCTTT. Full variable domain (outside the CDR3, taken from reference TRBV29-1 and TRBJ1-1): SAVISQKPSRDICQRGTSLTIQCQVDSQVTMMFWYRQQPGQSLTLIATANQGSEATYESGFVIDKFPISRPNLTFSTLTVSNMSPEDSSIYLCSVVVRENTEAFFGQGTRLTVV.

The V call is TRBV19, the J call TRBJ2-2; D call uncertain. V was clipped by 9 bases and J by 4 bases, with 18 bases between them. Germline CDR1 LNHDA, CDR2 SQIVND (reference sequence). CDR3 length equals 15 residues. The CDR3 region is CASGPGGSSTGELFF. For the CDR3, the DNA is TGTGCCAGCGGTCCTGGCGGATCAAGCACCGGGGAGCTGTTTTTT. The entire variable domain, with the rest obtained from reference TRBV19 and TRBJ2-2, is as follows: DGGITQSPKYLFRKEGQNVTLSCEQNLNHDAMYWYRQDPGQGLRLIYYSQIVNDFQKGDIAEGYSVSREKKESFPLTVTSAQKNPTAFYLCASGPGGSSTGELFFGEGSRLTVL.

J is TRBJ1-4 and V is TRBV5-8; no firm D call. The CDR3 loop spans 15 amino acids. Germline CDR1 is SGHTS and CDR2 is YDEGEE. Trimming shortened V by 4 bases and J by 3 bases, and 13 bases separated the two germline ends. This CDR3 reads CASSARGDPNEKLFF. In DNA form, the CDR3 reads TGTGCCAGCAGCGCACGGGGAGATCCTAATGAAAAACTGTTTTTT.

Here the CDR3 DNA reads TGTGCCAGCACCCTGGGACAGGGGGCCCTATACCCTGAAGCTTTCTTT. It translates to CASTLGQGALYPEAFF. J is TRBJ1-1 and V is TRBV28; 12 bases are shared with TRBD1. The junction had 12 bases not matched to a gene; V was cut back by 7 bases and J by 6 bases. Germline V lookup: CDR1 MDHEN, CDR2 SYDVKM. This CDR3 region has 16 residues.

The J gene is TRBJ2-7, the V gene TRBV5-4, with 10 bases fitting TRBD1. This CDR3 is built from 15 residues. J was trimmed by 6 bases and V by 2 bases; bases with no gene match: 8. Germline lookup yields CDR1 SGHNT and CDR2 YYREEE (reference sequence). In DNA form, the CDR3 reads TGTGCCAGCAGCTTATCGACAGGGGGCATTGGCGAGCAGTACTTC. Its protein product is CASSLSTGGIGEQYF.

On this clone itself: A read error may produce the germline difference seen at one junction end. The chain recombines TRBV29-1 with TRBJ2-2; 11 bases fit TRBD1. The CDR3 has 15 amino acids. Germline-derived CDR1 and CDR2 are SQVTM and ANQGSEA. The CDR3 DNA reads as TGCAGCGGTGAAAAGCCGGGACAGGGGGCCGGGGAGCTGTTTTTT. It encodes CSGEKPGQGAGELFF.

Points on this clone: In the same sample, other DNA sequences code for this CDR3. This sequence joins TRBV5-4 and TRBJ2-1, with TRBD1 identical over 7 bases. Germline trimming cut 4 bases from V and 6 bases from J; bases unmatched to any gene: 13. Germline V gene lookup returns CDR1 SGHNT and CDR2 YYREEE (reference sequence). The CDR3 loop spans 16 amino acids. The DNA for the CDR3 is TGTGCCAGCAGCGTATCTGGGACAGCCGCTACCAATGAGCAGTTCTTC. Its protein is CASSVSGTAATNEQFF.

This clone was observed a few times. The genes are TRBV6-1 and TRBJ1-5; 7 nucleotides line up with TRBD1. Germline CDR1 MNHNS, CDR2 SASEGT. After removal of 2 bases from V and 5 bases from J, the junction contained 6 bases not matched to a gene. This CDR3 has 15 amino acids. The CDR3 loop reads CASSELGGEDQPQHF. The CDR3 nucleotides are TGTGCCAGCAGTGAATTAGGGGGCGAGGATCAGCCCCAGCATTTT.

With regard to this clone: This likely reflects a read error, since a far larger clone is one base away. Different DNA sequences within this sample yield the same CDR3. The J gene is TRBJ2-3, the V gene TRBV4-1; 9 bases agree with TRBD2. This CDR3 has 16 residues. Unmatched junction bases numbered 9, after V lost 4 bases and J lost 4 bases. Germline assignment: CDR1 MGHRA and CDR2 YSYEKL. CDR3 protein: CASSPERAGGPDTQYF. For the CDR3, the DNA is TGCGCCAGCAGCCCGGAGAGGGCGGGAGGGCCAGATACGCAGTATTTT.

The chain employs TRBV11-2 and TRBJ2-1, with 10 bases aligning to TRBD1. Trimming removed 4 bases from V and 1 base from J; junction bases left unmatched: 1. The CDR3 is made up of 15 amino acids. Germline lookup yields CDR1 SGHAT and CDR2 FQNNGV. In DNA form, the CDR3 reads TGTGCCAGCAGCTCGGACAGGGGGTCCTACAATGAGCAGTTCTTC. Its translation is CASSSDRGSYNEQFF.

The chain has TRBV11-2 and TRBJ2-5; D perhaps matches TRBD2 (6 bases). Germline assignment: CDR1 SGHAT and CDR2 FQNNGV. There are 14 residues in the CDR3. V dropped 1 base and J dropped 3 bases, with 9 bases sitting between them. The DNA of the CDR3 is TGTGCCAGCAGCTTAGTTGGCGGGGAAGAGACCCAGTACTTC. Its protein product is CASSLVGGEETQYF. Complete variable domain (other parts from reference TRBV11-2 and TRBJ2-5): EAGVAQSPRYKIIEKRQSVAFWCNPISGHATLYWYQQILGQGPKLLIQFQNNGVVDDSQLPKDRFSAERLKGVDSTLKIQPAKLEDSAVYLCASSLVGGEETQYFGPGTRLLVL.

The CDR3 region is CASSQRGTQYF. CDR3 nucleotides: TGTGCCAGCAGCCAAAGGGGTACGCAGTATTTT. The chain has TRBV7-8 and TRBJ2-3; possible D gene TRBD1, 5 bases. Between the trimmed V and J ends, which lost 5 bases and 8 bases, there was a span of 8 bases. The CDR3 length is 11 residues. Germline lookup yields CDR1 SGHVS and CDR2 FQNEAQ.

CDR3 sequence: CASSPGLTSGSNEQFF. Written as DNA, the CDR3 is TGTGCCAGCAGCCCGGGGTTAACTAGCGGGAGCAATGAGCAGTTCTTC. The V call is TRBV4-2, the J call TRBJ2-1; 11 nucleotides align to TRBD2. V gave up 4 bases and J gave up 6 bases; unmatched junction bases: 8. CDR1 and CDR2 (germline): LGHNA, YNFKEQ. This CDR3 has 16 residues.

The rearrangement uses TRBV19 and TRBJ2-5, with D possibly TRBD2 on 6 matching bases. Trimming cost V 6 bases and J 3 bases, with 17 bases left between them. CDR3 length equals 15 residues. The germline gives CDR1 LNHDA, CDR2 SQIVND (reference sequence). CDR3 DNA: TGTGCCAGTAGCCGAAGGGCGGGGTTAGAAGAGACCCAGTACTTC. As protein: CASSRRAGLEETQYF. The full variable domain, completed using reference TRBV19 and TRBJ2-5, is DGGITQSPKYLFRKEGQNVTLSCEQNLNHDAMYWYRQDPGQGLRLIYYSQIVNDFQKGDIAEGYSVSREKKESFPLTVTSAQKNPTAFYLCASSRRAGLEETQYFGPGTRLLVL.